The rows below give T cell receptor beta chains drawn from one sample of a study of T cells in Graves' hyperthyroidism and ophthalmopathy. TCRdb ran MiXCR on the multiplex PCR reads and lists one entry per CDR3 protein. The sample consists of around 500,000 distinct CDR3 sequences, approximately 15% of them appearing once. Sequencing was performed on blood. The receptors come from a woman aged 18-29 years with Graves' hyperthyroidism. The CDR3 runs from the conserved cysteine through the conserved F or W. D genes are given only for firm matches. Size is stated for part of the rows, as once, few or many counts, or as a class when the clone is expanded.

d_gene,abundance,j_gene,v_gene,CDR3nt,CDR3aa
.,many,TRBJ1-5,TRBV12-3/TRBV12-4,TGTGCCAGCGGACCTCCCCAGCATTTT,CASGPPQHF
TRBD1,many,TRBJ1-5,TRBV30,TGTGCCTGGAAGGCCCCGGACAGGGTAGTTGGTCAGCCCCAGCATTTT,CAWKAPDRVVGQPQHF
TRBD2,many,TRBJ2-1,TRBV30,TGTGCCTGGAGTGCCGGGACTAGCGCCTACAATGAGCAGTTCTTC,CAWSAGTSAYNEQFF
.,many,TRBJ1-2,TRBV6-1,TGTGCCAGCAGTGAAGCCCTGGGGCAGGCCGGTTATGGCTACACCTTC,CASSEALGQAGYGYTF
TRBD1,few,TRBJ1-2,TRBV30,TGTGCCTGGAGTTGGAGACAGGGGACAAATGGCTACACCTTC,CAWSWRQGTNGYTF
TRBD2,many,TRBJ2-2,TRBV6-1,TGTGCCACCCGACTAGCGAGGACCGGGGAGCTGTTTTTT,CATRLARTGELFF
.,many,TRBJ2-3,TRBV11-2,TGTGCCAGCAGCTTCCCAGGGACAAGCACAGATACGCAGTATTTT,CASSFPGTSTDTQYF
TRBD2,few,TRBJ2-1,TRBV9,TGTGCCAGCAGCGTAGATAGCGGGATATCCTCCTACAATGAGCAGTTCTTC,CASSVDSGISSYNEQFF
TRBD1,few,TRBJ1-1,TRBV14,TGTGCCAGCAGCCAAGAGAACAGGGGAAGGGCTGAAGCTTTCTTT,CASSQENRGRAEAFF
TRBD1,.,TRBJ2-7,TRBV24-1,TGTGCCACCAGTGACCGCTGGGACAGGGTTTCCTACGAGCAGTACTTC,CATSDRWDRVSYEQYF
.,many,TRBJ2-1,TRBV2,TGTGCCAGCAGTGATATGGGGAATTGGGTAAATGAGCAGTTCTTC,CASSDMGNWVNEQFF
TRBD1,few,TRBJ1-6,TRBV5-5,TGTGCCAGCAGCTTGGTCTTTGGACAGGACCTCCACTTT,CASSLVFGQDLHF
.,many,TRBJ1-5,TRBV2,TGTGCCAGCAGTGGCTTCGGGGCTCAGCCCCAGCATTTT,CASSGFGAQPQHF
TRBD2,many,TRBJ2-1,TRBV11-3,TGTGCCAGCAGCTTATTCCCCCCCGGTCTCGCGGGAGGCTACAATGAGCAGTTCTTC,CASSLFPPGLAGGYNEQFF
TRBD1,.,TRBJ1-1,TRBV6-5,TGTGCCAGCAGTTACGGGCCACAGGGGAGGCTATTAAACACTGAAGCTTTCTTT,CASSYGPQGRLLNTEAFF
.,many,TRBJ2-5,TRBV6-2/TRBV6-3,TGTGCCAGCAGTTACTCGCGCAGCCGGGAGACCCAGTACTTC,CASSYSRSRETQYF
.,.,TRBJ2-3,TRBV19,TGTGCCAGTACACCCGGGACGGCTAGCACAGATACGCAGTATTTT,CASTPGTASTDTQYF
TRBD1,few,TRBJ2-7,TRBV5-1,TGCGCCAGCAGCTTCCTCGCAGGGGGAAACTCACACACATACGAGCAGTACTTC,CASSFLAGGNSHTYEQYF
.,many,TRBJ1-1,TRBV7-3,TGTGCCAGCAGCCCCGGAGGTCCAGCTAACCCTGAAGCTTTCTTT,CASSPGGPANPEAFF
.,few,TRBJ2-5,TRBV5-1,TGCGCCAGCAGCTTGGCGATAGCGCAAGAGACCCAGTACTTC,CASSLAIAQETQYF
.,few,TRBJ2-3,TRBV12-3/TRBV12-4,TGTGCCAGCAGTTTTATCGGCCTAAGCACAGATACGCAGTATTTT,CASSFIGLSTDTQYF
.,many,TRBJ2-1,TRBV5-6,TGTGCCAGCAATAGGGGGTCCGCTGAGCAGTTCTTC,CASNRGSAEQFF
.,few,TRBJ2-7,TRBV3-1,TGTGCCAGCAGCCAAGTGGCAGGGCCGTCCCACGAGCAGTACTTC,CASSQVAGPSHEQYF
TRBD2,.,TRBJ2-5,TRBV5-1,TGCGCCAGCAGCTTAGGACTAGAACAAGAGACCCAGTACTTC,CASSLGLEQETQYF
.,.,TRBJ2-5,TRBV19,TGTGCCAGTAGTATCTCTAGGGCTGAGACCCAGTACTTC,CASSISRAETQYF
.,many,TRBJ2-1,TRBV11-2,TGTGCCAGCAGCTCCAATGGGGCGAGCTCCTACAATGAGCAGTTCTTC,CASSSNGASSYNEQFF
.,many,TRBJ2-1,TRBV20-1,TGCAGTGCTAGAGTGCCTAGCCGGGACTACAATGAGCAGTTCTTC,CSARVPSRDYNEQFF
.,many,TRBJ2-2,TRBV10-3,TGTGCCATCAGTGGGGACATAAACACCGGGGAGCTGTTTTTT,CAISGDINTGELFF
.,many,TRBJ2-7,TRBV12-3/TRBV12-4,TGTGCCACCTCAGAGGCCGGGGTCGGCTCCTACGAGCAGTACTTC,CATSEAGVGSYEQYF
.,many,TRBJ2-3,TRBV20-1,TGCAGTGCGAGACACCCTCTAGCGAGCACAGATACGCAGTATTTT,CSARHPLASTDTQYF
TRBD2,many,TRBJ2-6,TRBV12-3/TRBV12-4,TGTGCCAGCACCCCTCGACTAGCAAGCCCCTCTGGGGCCAACGTCCTGACTTTC,CASTPRLASPSGANVLTF
TRBD1,many,TRBJ2-5,TRBV27,TGTGCCAGCAGACGGGGCTTGACAGGGGTCGGAGGAGAGACCCAGTACTTC,CASRRGLTGVGGETQYF
.,few,TRBJ2-5,TRBV20-1,TGCAGTGCCCACCTTCGCGGTGAAGAGACCCAGTACTTC,CSAHLRGEETQYF
.,.,TRBJ1-5,TRBV5-6,TGTGTCAGCAGCTTGGGGGATAGCAATCAGCCCCAGCATTTT,CVSSLGDSNQPQHF
.,few,TRBJ1-5,TRBV19,TGTGCCAGTAGTATACAGGATCAGCCCCAGCATTTT,CASSIQDQPQHF
TRBD1,many,TRBJ1-4,TRBV28,TGTGCCAGCAGACCTGACAGGGGTTCTTGGAATGAAAAACTGTTTTTT,CASRPDRGSWNEKLFF
TRBD2,many,TRBJ2-5,TRBV14,TGTGCCAGCAGCCATTTAGCGGGGGGAGAGACCCAGTACTTC,CASSHLAGGETQYF
TRBD2,many,TRBJ2-5,TRBV2,TGTGCCAGCAGTGAAAGCCCCCGGGGGGCCCAGTACTTC,CASSESPRGAQYF
.,.,TRBJ2-5,TRBV2,TGTGCCAGCAGGGAGACCAGCGGCGTACAAGAGACCCAGTACTTC,CASRETSGVQETQYF
.,few,TRBJ1-5,TRBV7-2,TGTGCCAGCAGCTTACGTGGACAGATTAGCAATCAGCCCCAGCATTTT,CASSLRGQISNQPQHF
.,few,TRBJ1-3,TRBV5-1,TGCGCCAGCAGCCAACAGGGAACGACTGGAAACACCATATATTTT,CASSQQGTTGNTIYF
.,many,TRBJ2-4,TRBV6-1,TGTGCCAGCAGTGAGCCCGCTAGCGGAGGGGGGAACATTCAGTACTTC,CASSEPASGGGNIQYF
.,few,TRBJ1-1,TRBV30,TGTGCCTGGAGTGGGTCCTGGAACACTGAAGCTTTCTTT,CAWSGSWNTEAFF
.,.,TRBJ1-1,TRBV27,TGTGCCAGCAAAAACAGGGCGAACACTGAAGCTTTCTTT,CASKNRANTEAFF